This T cell receptor (beta chain) was observed in a study of T-cell reconstitution after alpha-beta-depleted transplantation in children. The authors prepared the TCRbeta library with unique molecular identifiers. MiXCR, applied by TCRdb to the PCR reads, yields one record per CDR3 protein. The sample records roughly 90,000 distinct CDR3 sequences, 10% to 15% being singletons. CDR3 size: 17 residues. V shed 3 bases, J shed 3 bases, and the junction held 11 bases outside the gene matches. This clonotype was seen only a few times. This specimen was PBMCs from the stem cell graft donor, taken from the stem cell graft. The clonotype originates from a human donor who donated a stem cell graft to a child with inherited bone marrow failure. V and J are TRBV12-3 or TRBV12-4 and TRBJ2-1; TRBD2 matches 7 bases. CDR3 sequence (DNA): TGTGCCAGCAGTTTTTCTCACGGCGGGAGCTTCTACAATGAGCAGTTCTTC. As protein: CASSFSHGGSFYNEQFF.